This entry concerns a single T cell receptor beta chain. The record originates from a study of blood T cell repertoires in COVID-19. Original processing methods: By means of reference gene primer amplification, nucleated cell counts were estimated. Libraries were prepared by immunoSEQ multiplex PCR; TCRdb keeps only in-frame clonotypes and omits some of them. V and J calls and clone size are those listed in that table; D and trimming were worked out from the DNA. This sample carries over 300,000 clones, 90% of them seen once, and the ten largest clones take 6.5%. The sequencing sample was made of peripheral blood. The sequence was collected from a man younger than 30 with active or convalescent COVID-19.

The CDR3 sequence is CASSYGGASNEKLFF. CDR3 bases: TGTGCCAGCAGTTATGGAGGAGCGTCTAATGAAAAACTGTTTTTT. The chain uses TRBV6-2 or TRBV6-3 and TRBJ1-4; no clear D gene. Germline V CDR1 and CDR2: MNHEY, SVGEGT. CDR3 length equals 15 residues. Trimming took off 3 bases at V and 3 bases at J, with 11 bases between the two ends.